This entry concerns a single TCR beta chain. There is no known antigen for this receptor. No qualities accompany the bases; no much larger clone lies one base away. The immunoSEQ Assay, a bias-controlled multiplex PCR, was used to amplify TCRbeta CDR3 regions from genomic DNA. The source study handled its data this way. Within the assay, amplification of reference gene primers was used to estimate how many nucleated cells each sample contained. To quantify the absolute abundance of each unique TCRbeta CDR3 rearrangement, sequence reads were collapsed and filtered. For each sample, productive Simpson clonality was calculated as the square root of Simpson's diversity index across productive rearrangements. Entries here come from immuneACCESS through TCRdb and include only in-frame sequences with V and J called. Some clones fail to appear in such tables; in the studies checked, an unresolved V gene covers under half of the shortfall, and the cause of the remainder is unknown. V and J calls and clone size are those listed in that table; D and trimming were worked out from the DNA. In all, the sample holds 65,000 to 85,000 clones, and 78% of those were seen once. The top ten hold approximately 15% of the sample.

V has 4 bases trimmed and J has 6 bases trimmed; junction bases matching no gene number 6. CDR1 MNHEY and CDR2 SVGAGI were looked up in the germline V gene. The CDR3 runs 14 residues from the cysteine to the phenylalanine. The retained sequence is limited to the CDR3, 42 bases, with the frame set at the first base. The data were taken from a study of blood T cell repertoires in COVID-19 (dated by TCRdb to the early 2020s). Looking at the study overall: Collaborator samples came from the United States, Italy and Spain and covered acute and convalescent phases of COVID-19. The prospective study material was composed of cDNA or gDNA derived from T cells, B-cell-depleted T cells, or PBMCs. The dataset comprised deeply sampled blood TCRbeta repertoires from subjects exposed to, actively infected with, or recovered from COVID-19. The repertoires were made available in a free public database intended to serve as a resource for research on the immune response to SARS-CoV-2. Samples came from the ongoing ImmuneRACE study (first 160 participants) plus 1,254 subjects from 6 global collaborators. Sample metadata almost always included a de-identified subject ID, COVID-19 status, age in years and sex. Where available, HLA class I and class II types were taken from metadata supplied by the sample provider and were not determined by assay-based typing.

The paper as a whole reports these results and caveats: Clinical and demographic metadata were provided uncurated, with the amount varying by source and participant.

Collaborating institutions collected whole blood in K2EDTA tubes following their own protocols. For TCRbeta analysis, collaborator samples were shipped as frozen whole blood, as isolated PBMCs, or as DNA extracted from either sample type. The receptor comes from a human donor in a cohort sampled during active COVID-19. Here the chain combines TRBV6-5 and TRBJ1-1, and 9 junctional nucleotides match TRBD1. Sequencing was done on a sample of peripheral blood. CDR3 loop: CASSSWTGEAEAFF. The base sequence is TGTGCCAGCAGTTCTTGGACAGGGGAGGCTGAAGCTTTCTTT.